A single sample is the source of the 8 T cell receptor beta chains below, sequenced in a study of CD8 T cells in ankylosing spondylitis. TCRdb re-analysed the 5' RACE reads in MiXCR, keeping a single row per CDR3 protein. The sample has fewer than 80,000 distinct CDR3 sequences, about 5% seen once. Sequenced sample: blood, either unsorted or a sorted T cell fraction (not recorded which). All receptors come from a male donor with ankylosing spondylitis or in good health (not recorded which).

This clonotype was recorded at least ten times. The chain couples TRBV5-1 to TRBJ1-4; a weak D match, TRBD1 (5 bases). Per the germline V gene, CDR1 is SGHRS and CDR2 is YFSETQ. The CDR3 runs 15 residues. V gave up 4 bases and J gave up 7 bases, with 17 bases separating them. This CDR3 reads CASSAGNSGGEKLFF. In nucleotides, the CDR3 is TGCGCCAGCAGCGCGGGGAACTCGGGGGGTGAAAAACTGTTTTTT.

This clonotype showed up many times. This chain joins TRBV5-4 and TRBJ2-7; 11 bases fit TRBD1. This CDR3 is 15 amino acids long. In germline, CDR1 is SGHNT, CDR2 YYREEE (reference sequence). Trimming took 0 bases from V and 6 from J; bases not matched to a gene: 5. The CDR3 bases are TGTGCCAGCAGCTTGGACGGGACAGGGGGAGTCGAGCAGTACTTC. Its translation is CASSLDGTGGVEQYF.

This clonotype was counted many times. The chain combines TRBV4-1 with TRBJ2-1, with D perhaps matching TRBD1 or TRBD2 (6 bases each). The germline CDR1 and CDR2 sequences are MGHRA and YSYEKL. The V gene lost 4 bases and the J gene lost 4 bases, with 14 bases spanning the gap. The CDR3 has 15 residues. Here the CDR3 DNA reads TGCGCCAGCAGCCGGGGGCGGGGCAATTACAATGAGCAGTTCTTC. Protein sequence: CASSRGRGNYNEQFF.

This clonotype has ten or more counts. CDR3 nucleotide sequence: TGTGCCAGCAGCCCCACCTCCGTCGTGGTAATAGCGGGGGAAGAGACCCAGTACTTC. Protein sequence: CASSPTSVVVIAGEETQYF. The chain combines TRBV11-2 with TRBJ2-5; 9 nucleotides match TRBD2. The CDR3 totals 19 residues. CDR1 and CDR2 (germline): SGHAT, FQNNGV. The ends lost 5 bases at V and 3 bases at J; junction bases unmatched: 19.

This clonotype occurred many times. The chain recombines TRBV20-1 with TRBJ1-6; D is possibly TRBD1 (6 bases). The V gene lost 3 bases and the J gene lost 8 bases, with 17 bases spanning the gap. The length of the CDR3 is 15 residues. Germline CDR1 DFQATT, CDR2 SNEGSKA (reference sequence). The CDR3 spells CSARPAGEDYSPLHF. CDR3 DNA: TGCAGTGCTAGGCCTGCAGGGGAGGATTATTCACCCCTCCACTTT.

This clonotype was seen many times. The chain combines TRBV5-1 with TRBJ2-1, with D perhaps TRBD1 (6 bases). Germline V CDR1 and CDR2: SGHRS, YFSETQ. Trimming pared 4 bases from V and 4 bases from J, leaving 12 bases between. This CDR3 has 14 residues. The CDR3 DNA follows: TGCGCCAGCAGCATAGGGGGTCAATACAATGAGCAGTTCTTC. It is translated as CASSIGGQYNEQFF.

A single count supports this clonotype. One base away lies a much larger clone, so this may be a sequencing read error. This sequence joins TRBV19 and TRBJ2-7, with D maybe TRBD1 (6 bases). Germline V gene lookup returns CDR1 LNHDA and CDR2 SQIVND (reference sequence). CDR3 length: 15 residues. The CDR3 sequence: CVSSGRDIPSYEQYF. The CDR3 nucleotides read TGTGTCAGTAGTGGCCGGGACATCCCCTCCTACGAGCAGTACTTC.

This clonotype was counted at least ten times. This rearrangement joins TRBV20-1 to TRBJ2-1; D gene unclear. Germline-derived CDR1 and CDR2 are DFQATT and SNEGSKA (reference sequence). The CDR3 is made up of 17 amino acids. V was cut by 0 bases and J by 0 bases, with 15 bases left in between. CDR3 sequence (DNA): TGCAGTGCTAGAGATGGTAAGGGTCTCAGCTCCTACAATGAGCAGTTCTTC. Protein sequence: CSARDGKGLSSYNEQFF.